Below, 15 T cell receptor beta chains from the same sample are listed, as sequenced in a study of metastatic and nonmetastatic thyroid tumors. No patient received treatment before thyroid surgery. MiXCR reprocessed the PCR reads for TCRdb. The sample consists of about 24,000 clones, roughly a fifth of them appearing once. Sequenced sample: blood. The receptors come from a female donor with papillary thyroid cancer or a benign thyroid nodule (not recorded which). Some clones in this sample may be carry-over from other donors' samples.

This clone was seen at least ten times. This sequence joins TRBV14 and TRBJ1-5; a possible D gene is TRBD1 (6 bases). This CDR3 is 13 amino acids long. Trimming left V 5 bases short and J 7 bases short, with 12 bases between. Germline lookup yields CDR1 SGHDN and CDR2 FVKESK. This CDR3 reads CASSRGQTQPQHF. As DNA, the CDR3 is TGTGCCAGCAGCAGAGGACAGACACAGCCCCAGCATTTT. The full variable domain, with the rest looked up from reference TRBV14 and TRBJ1-5, is EAGVTQFPSHSVIEKGQTVTLRCDPISGHDNLYWYRRVMGKEIKFLLHFVKESKQDESGMPNNRFLAERTGGTYSTLKVQPAELEDSGVYFCASSRGQTQPQHFGDGTRLSIL.

The J gene is TRBJ2-4, the V gene TRBV5-1; D is possibly TRBD2 (7 bases). The end of the DNA is better explained by TRBJ2-1, so the J call may be wrong. There are 16 residues in the CDR3. Germline V lookup: CDR1 SGHRS, CDR2 YFSETQ. DNA of the CDR3: TGCGCCAGCAGCAGTGACTCTGCGGGGGCGGGTAATGAGCAGTTCTTC. Its translation: CASSSDSAGAGNEQFF.

The chain combines TRBV28 with TRBJ1-1; D call uncertain. Germline V gene sequence: CDR1 MDHEN, CDR2 SYDVKM. The CDR3 covers 12 residues. V was clipped by 11 bases and J by 4 bases, with 14 bases between them. CDR3 in amino acids: CACLTGCTEAFF. The CDR3 nucleotides are TGTGCCTGCCTTACTGGGTGCACTGAAGCTTTCTTT.

V usage is TRBV9 and J usage is TRBJ2-7; perhaps TRBD1 as D (6 bases). Per the germline V gene, CDR1 is SGDLS and CDR2 is YYNGEE. The CDR3 extends over 15 amino acids. With 3 bases removed from V and 9 bases from J, the gap between germline ends came to 22 bases. This CDR3 is CASSATGKGGAVQYF. CDR3 DNA: TGTGCCAGCAGCGCCACCGGGAAAGGGGGAGCCGTGCAGTACTTC.

This clone is medium-sized in the sample. The gene calls are TRBV6-2 or TRBV6-3 and TRBJ1-5; 7 bases are a match to TRBD1. V was clipped by 8 bases and J by 4 bases; unmatched bases: 8. The germline V gene encodes CDR1 MNHEY and CDR2 SVGEGT. This CDR3 spans 14 amino acids. The CDR3 protein is CASGKTGTNQPQHF. CDR3 DNA sequence: TGTGCCAGCGGAAAGACAGGGACGAATCAGCCCCAGCATTTT.

Within the sample, this clone is medium-sized. The chain joins TRBV10-1 to TRBJ2-7; D uncertain. V gave up 3 bases and J gave up 2 bases, with 14 bases separating them. CDR1 and CDR2 from the germline V gene are WNHNN and SYGVQD (reference sequence). The CDR3 has 15 amino acids. The CDR3 region is CASSDVRGPPYEQYF. CDR3 coding DNA: TGCGCCAGCAGTGATGTTCGCGGCCCACCCTACGAGCAGTACTTC.

The chain is built from TRBV20-1 and TRBJ2-7; D gene unclear. V gave up 1 base and J gave up 2 bases, with 12 bases separating them. Germline lookup yields CDR1 DFQATT and CDR2 SNEGSKA (reference sequence). The CDR3 is 14 residues long. The CDR3 bases are TGCAGTGCTAGAGTTATAGGCAAAACCTACGAGCAGTACTTC. Amino acids: CSARVIGKTYEQYF.

This clone is judged medium-sized. The J gene is TRBJ2-7, the V gene TRBV6-1; 10 nucleotides match TRBD2. The J segment lost 1 base and the V segment lost 6 bases, leaving 6 bases of the junction unmatched. This CDR3 is 15 amino acids long. CDR1 and CDR2 from the germline V gene are MNHNS and SASEGT. CDR3: CASRRGTSASYEQYF. Here the CDR3 DNA reads TGTGCCAGCAGAAGAGGGACTAGCGCATCCTACGAGCAGTACTTC.

This clone was seen repeatedly, ten times or more. The same CDR3 also results from other DNA sequences found in this sample. The chain has TRBV6-1 and TRBJ2-5; 8 nucleotides align to TRBD1. Per the germline V gene, CDR1 is MNHNS and CDR2 is SASEGT. This CDR3 is 15 amino acids long. Trimming cost V 6 bases and J 1 base; bases outside gene matches: 7. Written as DNA, the CDR3 is TGTGCCAGCAGGGCCTCCGGGACAGGCCAAGAGACCCAGTACTTC. It specifies CASRASGTGQETQYF.

There are a few counts of this clone. Because it lacks the conserved phenylalanine or tryptophan at the end, this CDR3 is likely a read error. Because the CDR3's place on the DNA is in doubt, the DNA is left out and the CDR3 is given as listed by TCRdb. The gene calls are TRBV6-1 and TRBJ1-5; the DNA was not used to check the table's D call, TRBD1. 15 amino acids form the CDR3, both terminal residues included. Germline assignment: CDR1 MNHNS and CDR2 SASEGT. This chain's CDR3 is CVSSDWDGGNQPKHL.

By share of the sample, this clone is medium-sized (0.01 to 0.1%). The J gene is TRBJ1-5, the V gene TRBV24-1; tentatively, D is TRBD1 (6 bases). This CDR3 is built from 16 residues. Germline V gene sequence: CDR1 KGHDR, CDR2 SFDVKD. V shed 4 bases and J shed 4 bases, with 16 bases lying between them. CDR3 protein: CATSEGGEGGNQPQHF. In DNA form, the CDR3 reads TGTGCCACCAGTGAGGGGGGCGAGGGGGGGAATCAGCCCCAGCATTTT.

The chain joins TRBV2 to TRBJ1-3; D not resolved. The CDR3 totals 16 residues. V lost 6 bases, J lost 0 bases, and 15 bases lay in between. Germline assignment: CDR1 SNHLY and CDR2 FYNNEI. The DNA for the CDR3 is TGTGCCAGCAGAATGGAGCTTCCCGGCTCTGGAAACACCATATATTTT. Its translation: CASRMELPGSGNTIYF.

This clone was observed a single time. This chain uses TRBV11-2 with TRBJ2-3; D possibly corresponds to TRBD2 (5 bases). CDR1 and CDR2 from the germline V gene are SGHAT and FQNNGV. The CDR3 contains 13 residues. The germline V and J ends were trimmed by 5 bases and 8 bases, with 14 bases remaining between them. The CDR3 nucleotides are TGTGCCAGCAGCCCGCTGGTCGAGGGTACGCAGTATTTT. As protein: CASSPLVEGTQYF.

About this clone itself: One junction end disagrees with the germline gene, perhaps due to a read error. This chain uses TRBV18 with TRBJ1-2, with TRBD1 as a possible D gene (5 bases). The CDR3 sequence is 16 residues long. Germline CDR1 and CDR2: KGHSH and LQKENI. The CDR3 nucleotides read TGTGCCAGTTCACTAACTGAGACAGTCGCTAACTATGGCTACACCTTC. Amino acid sequence: CASSLTETVANYGYTF.

This clone came up a few times. The rearrangement joins TRBV6-1 to TRBJ1-5; tentative D call: TRBD1 (6 bases). The CDR3 length is 15 residues. Germline values: CDR1 MNHNS, CDR2 SASEGT. V lost 6 bases, J lost 7 bases, and 19 bases lay in between. CDR3 coding DNA: TGTGCCAGCAGCCCCGGGACACCGAGGATCCAGCCCCAGCATTTT. This gives the protein CASSPGTPRIQPQHF.